These 25 T cell receptor beta chains originate from one sample sequenced in a study of cytomegalovirus exposure and HLA in healthy donors. Clones were sequenced by immunoSEQ multiplex PCR, and TCRdb holds only the in-frame ones, with some missing. The sample holds 150,000 to 200,000 clones, about 82% seen once. The specimen was PBMCs. The receptors originated from a woman younger than 35 in good health and CMV-seronegative.

The chain is built from TRBV18 and TRBJ1-3; TRBD1 is a possible D gene (5 bases). The CDR3 has 15 amino acids. The V end was cut by 1 base, the J end by 2 bases, with 9 bases between. Germline V gene sequence: CDR1 KGHSH, CDR2 LQKENI. CDR3 in DNA: TGTGCCAGCTCACCACGAACGACAGCTGGAAACACCATATATTTT. This sequence encodes CASSPRTTAGNTIYF.

The chain recombines TRBV28 with TRBJ1-4; 8 nucleotides align to TRBD1. Germline CDR1 MDHEN, CDR2 SYDVKM. This CDR3 region has 18 residues. Trimming removed 7 bases from V and 2 bases from J; junction bases left unmatched: 15. CDR3 in DNA: TGTGCCAGCACCATAGGACAGGGATATTTTGCCACTAATGAAAAACTGTTTTTT. Amino acid sequence: CASTIGQGYFATNEKLFF.

The genes are TRBV6-1 and TRBJ2-2, with a tentative D call TRBD2 (6 bases). The ends were cut back, 4 bases at V and 1 base at J, with 10 bases in the middle. This CDR3 spans 15 amino acids. The germline CDR1 and CDR2 sequences are MNHNS and SASEGT. CDR3 coding DNA: TGTGCCAGCAGTGCATTGACTAGGAACACCGGGGAGCTGTTTTTT. Translating it yields CASSALTRNTGELFF.

This chain connects TRBV5-4 to TRBJ1-2; 7 bases line up with TRBD1. The CDR3 has 15 amino acids. With V trimmed by 3 bases and J by 0 bases, 5 bases remained unmatched. Germline V gene data show CDR1 as SGHNT and CDR2 as YYREEE (reference sequence). The CDR3 sequence: CASSSGQVTNYGYTF. CDR3 in DNA: TGTGCCAGCAGCTCCGGACAGGTCACTAACTATGGCTACACCTTC.

The chain links TRBV7-2 to TRBJ2-1; 13 bases fit TRBD2. With 2 bases clipped from V and 7 bases from J, the junction kept 8 bases outside the gene matches. Germline loops: CDR1 SGHTA, CDR2 FQGNSA. This CDR3 has 17 residues. The CDR3 bases are TGTGCCAGCAGCTTACCCACTCGGACTAGCGGGAGAAATGAGCAGTTCTTC. Its protein is CASSLPTRTSGRNEQFF.

This clone came up a few times. V gene TRBV7-9 combines with J gene TRBJ2-5; 8 nucleotides line up with TRBD1. The ends lost 1 base at V and 6 bases at J; junction bases unmatched: 4. Germline CDR1 reads SEHNR; CDR2 reads FQNEAQ (reference sequence). The CDR3 sequence is 14 residues long. The CDR3 loop is CASSLDDRGKTQYF. The CDR3 region has the DNA TGTGCCAGCAGCTTAGATGACAGGGGAAAGACCCAGTACTTC.

This clone was picked up one time. This CDR3 reads CASSTMGRLAEGEGTDTQYF. CDR3 nucleotide sequence: TGTGCCAGCAGCACGATGGGGCGGCTAGCGGAAGGGGAAGGGACAGATACGCAGTATTTT. The V and J genes are TRBV13 and TRBJ2-3, with TRBD2 identical over 7 bases. V trimming: 5 bases; J trimming: 3 bases; junction bases outside the gene matches: 23. The CDR3 consists of 20 residues. Germline V gene data show CDR1 as PRHDT and CDR2 as FYEKMQ (reference sequence).

This rearrangement joins TRBV7-2 to TRBJ2-5; D perhaps matches TRBD2 (5 bases). Germline CDR1 reads SGHTA; CDR2 reads FQGNSA. Trimming shortened V by 2 bases and J by 2 bases, and 15 bases separated the two germline ends. The CDR3 spans 16 residues. The CDR3: CASSLSRGSGQETQYF. In DNA, the CDR3 is TGTGCCAGCAGCTTATCTCGTGGGAGCGGTCAAGAGACCCAGTACTTC.

The chain has TRBV27 and TRBJ1-5; D perhaps matches TRBD1 (5 bases). CDR1 MNHEY and CDR2 SMNVEV come from the germline V gene (reference sequence). This CDR3 is built from 12 residues. The ends were cut back, 6 bases at V and 4 bases at J, with 7 bases in the middle. The CDR3 is CASSGGNQPQHF. The CDR3 DNA reads as TGTGCCAGCAGCGGGGGGAATCAGCCCCAGCATTTT.

The chain links TRBV7-9 to TRBJ2-3; 8 bases line up with TRBD2. The ends lost 8 bases at V and 4 bases at J; junction bases unmatched: 5. Germline V gene sequence: CDR1 SEHNR, CDR2 FQNEAQ (reference sequence). This CDR3 region has 13 residues. CDR3 protein: CASYRGGSDTQYF. For the CDR3, the DNA is TGTGCCAGCTACCGGGGGGGCTCAGATACGCAGTATTTT.

V usage is TRBV4-1 and J usage is TRBJ2-1; 9 nucleotides align to TRBD1. The V and J ends lost 4 bases and 7 bases, in that order; junction bases with no gene match: 20. The CDR3 has 19 residues. Germline CDR1 MGHRA, CDR2 YSYEKL. The CDR3 DNA sequence: TGCGCCAGCAGCCCTCCGTGGGGGACAGGGCGCCCCGACGTTAATGAGCAGTTCTTC. Protein: CASSPPWGTGRPDVNEQFF.

The CDR3 sequence is CASSSVGRGPYEQYF. The CDR3 region has the DNA TGTGCCAGCAGTTCCGTCGGGAGGGGGCCCTACGAGCAGTACTTC. This sequence joins TRBV6-5 and TRBJ2-7; D might be TRBD2 (8 bases). The V and J ends lost 4 bases and 2 bases respectively, with 15 bases between them. CDR3 size: 15 residues. Germline-derived CDR1 and CDR2 are MNHEY and SVGAGI.

V is TRBV30 and J is TRBJ1-4; 8 nucleotides align to TRBD1. The length of the CDR3 is 12 residues. Germline V gene lookup returns CDR1 GTSNPN and CDR2 SVGIG (reference sequence). The CDR3 DNA reads as TGTGCACATGACAGGGGTATCGAAAAACTGTTTTTT. It is translated as CAHDRGIEKLFF. Full variable domain (remainder filled in from reference TRBV30 and TRBJ1-4): SQTIHQWPATLVQPVGSPLSLECTVEGTSNPNLYWYRQAAGRGLQLLFYSVGIGQISSEVPQNLSASRPQDRQFILSSKKLLLSDSGFYLCAHDRGIEKLFFGSGTQLSVL.

J is TRBJ2-1 and V is TRBV18; possible D gene TRBD2, 6 bases. The length of the CDR3 is 15 residues. Trimming stripped 3 bases from V and 3 bases from J, with 12 bases between. Germline loops: CDR1 KGHSH, CDR2 LQKENI. The CDR3 is CASSPAGSLYNEQFF. CDR3 in DNA: TGTGCCAGCTCACCGGCGGGGTCCCTCTACAATGAGCAGTTCTTC.

This clone was detected only a few times. The V and J genes are TRBV7-8 and TRBJ2-5; 8 nucleotides line up with TRBD1. Trimming removed 3 bases from V and 5 bases from J; junction bases left unmatched: 2. Germline CDR1 SGHVS, CDR2 FQNEAQ. There are 13 residues in the CDR3. CDR3 amino acids: CASSFGDRETQYF. The CDR3 bases are TGTGCCAGCAGCTTCGGGGACAGGGAGACCCAGTACTTC.

J is TRBJ1-2 and V is TRBV6-1; 7 bases align to TRBD1. The CDR3 is made up of 13 amino acids. V lost 2 bases and J lost 8; bases outside the gene matches: 5. Germline CDR1 reads MNHNS; CDR2 reads SASEGT. This chain's CDR3 is CASSERQGGGYTF. In DNA form, the CDR3 reads TGTGCCAGCAGTGAAAGGCAGGGGGGAGGCTACACCTTC.

The rearrangement links TRBV12-5 to TRBJ1-6; 9 bases line up with TRBD1. The CDR3 sequence is 14 residues long. From germline, CDR1 is LGHNT and CDR2 FRNRAP. V was pared by 5 bases and J by 6 bases, with 2 bases of the junction left unmatched. The CDR3 region is CASGAGQGNSPLHF. CDR3 coding DNA: TGTGCTAGTGGTGCGGGACAGGGTAATTCACCCCTCCACTTT.

V and J are TRBV27 and TRBJ2-4; a weak D match, TRBD1 (6 bases). The germline V gene has CDR1 MNHEY and CDR2 SMNVEV (reference sequence). Trimming cost V 2 bases and J 3 bases, with 20 bases left between them. This CDR3 is 18 amino acids long. The CDR3 is CASSLNTGFPNYKNIQYF. The CDR3, as DNA: TGTGCCAGCAGTTTAAACACAGGGTTCCCTAATTACAAAAACATTCAGTACTTC.

The chain carries TRBV7-9 and TRBJ2-7, with 8 bases that match TRBD1. CDR1 is SEHNR and CDR2 is FQNEAQ in the germline V gene (reference sequence). The junction had 13 bases not matched to a gene; V was cut back by 8 bases and J by 7 bases. The CDR3 sequence is 14 residues long. In DNA, the CDR3 is TGTGCCAGCGAACGAGACAGGGGTGTTCGAGAGCAGTACTTC. Its protein product is CASERDRGVREQYF.

The rearrangement joins TRBV6-5 to TRBJ1-1; perhaps TRBD1 as D (5 bases). This CDR3 is 13 amino acids long. Germline CDR1 reads MNHEY; CDR2 reads SVGAGI. Trimming removed 4 bases at V and 6 bases at J, with 12 bases between. CDR3 nucleotide sequence: TGTGCCAGCAGTTGGGATGTACAGGCTGAAGCTTTCTTT. This sequence encodes CASSWDVQAEAFF.

This rearrangement joins TRBV18 to TRBJ2-5; 8 bases are shared with TRBD1. Germline V gene data show CDR1 as KGHSH and CDR2 as LQKENI. Losses at the gene ends were 2 bases for V and 5 bases for J; bases not matched to a gene: 7. There are 15 residues in the CDR3. CDR3 bases: TGTGCCAGCTCACCAGGAGCCCAGGGGGCGGAGACCCAGTACTTC. This sequence encodes CASSPGAQGAETQYF.

This chain joins TRBV6-6 and TRBJ2-7; 7 bases line up with TRBD2. The CDR3 is made up of 14 amino acids. Germline trimming cut 6 bases from V and 2 bases from J; bases unmatched to any gene: 7. Germline values: CDR1 MNHNY, CDR2 SVGAGI (reference sequence). This CDR3 reads CASRRGGGPYEQYF. The CDR3 DNA reads TGTGCCAGCAGACGCGGGGGAGGACCCTACGAGCAGTACTTC.

The J gene is TRBJ2-7, the V gene TRBV30, with 7 bases identical to TRBD2. V trimming: 8 bases; J trimming: 0 bases; junction bases outside the gene matches: 13. The CDR3 loop spans 15 amino acids. The V gene's germline CDR1 is GTSNPN and CDR2 SVGIG (reference sequence). CDR3 residues: CAGRRSGESSYEQYF. The CDR3 nucleotides are TGTGCCGGGCGCAGGAGCGGGGAATCCTCCTACGAGCAGTACTTC.

This sequence joins TRBV6-1 and TRBJ2-7; tentatively, D is TRBD1 (6 bases). This CDR3 has 14 residues. The germline V gene encodes CDR1 MNHNS and CDR2 SASEGT. The V end lost 8 bases, the J end lost 5 bases, and 19 bases lay between the germline ends. CDR3 nucleotides: TGTGCCAGCCGCCCACGGGGTGCAGGGGACGAGCAGTACTTC. This encodes CASRPRGAGDEQYF.

The gene calls are TRBV5-8 and TRBJ2-7; 10 bases are a match to TRBD2. The CDR3 spans 15 residues. From germline, CDR1 is SGHTS and CDR2 YDEGEE. J gave up 3 bases and V 2 bases, and 5 bases lay outside the gene matches. The CDR3 here is CASSLLAGGRYEQYF. CDR3 bases: TGTGCCAGCAGCTTATTAGCGGGGGGCCGCTACGAGCAGTACTTC. The whole variable domain, filled in from reference TRBV5-8 and TRBJ2-7, reads EAGVTQSPTHLIKTRGQQATLRCSPISGHTSVYWYQQALGLGLQFLLWYDEGEERNRGNFPPRFSGRQFPNYSSELNVNALELEDSALYLCASSLLAGGRYEQYFGPGTRLTVT.